The 17 T cell receptor beta chains in this list originate from one sample, sequenced in a study of cytomegalovirus exposure and HLA in healthy donors. Primers for the PCR totalled 60 Vbeta and 13 Jbeta. Produced via immunoSEQ multiplex PCR; TCRdb's table is partial and in-frame only. Among about 200,000 clones, roughly 78% were seen once, and the ten largest hold under 2%. Sequenced input: PBMCs. The source is a girl aged 5 to 17 in good health and CMV-seropositive.

V is TRBV11-2 and J is TRBJ2-3; the D gene is possibly TRBD2 (6 bases). The CDR3 spans 15 residues. Trimming left V 5 bases short and J 7 bases short, with 19 bases between. Germline loops: CDR1 SGHAT, CDR2 FQNNGV. The CDR3 region is CASSEAGTSGHTQYF. The CDR3, as DNA: TGTGCCAGCAGCGAAGCCGGGACCAGCGGGCATACGCAGTATTTT.

The genes are TRBV6-1 and TRBJ1-1; no definite D call. The germline V gene has CDR1 MNHNS and CDR2 SASEGT. The V and J ends lost 4 bases and 6 bases respectively, with 12 bases between them. There are 13 residues in the CDR3. The CDR3 is CASSGGGLAEAFF. CDR3 DNA: TGTGCCAGCAGTGGTGGAGGTCTGGCTGAAGCTTTCTTT.

The chain joins TRBV18 to TRBJ2-7, with 9 positions matching TRBD2. CDR3 length equals 17 residues. With 0 bases clipped from V and 4 bases from J, the junction kept 10 bases outside the gene matches. Germline V lookup: CDR1 KGHSH, CDR2 LQKENI. The CDR3 protein is CASSPPGASGDAYEQYF. As DNA, the CDR3 is TGTGCCAGCTCACCACCGGGGGCTAGCGGGGATGCTTACGAGCAGTACTTC.

V usage is TRBV4-1 and J usage is TRBJ1-2, with D uncertain. Trimming stripped 4 bases from V and 4 bases from J, with 13 bases between. Germline loops: CDR1 MGHRA, CDR2 YSYEKL. This CDR3 contains 14 residues. The CDR3, as DNA: TGCGCCAGCAGCCCCGAGGGATGGAGCTATGGCTACACCTTC. Amino acids: CASSPEGWSYGYTF.

The chain joins TRBV7-7 to TRBJ2-4; 8 positions match TRBD2. From germline, CDR1 is SSHAT and CDR2 FNYEAQ (reference sequence). This CDR3 contains 15 residues. Losses at the gene ends were 1 base for V and 6 bases for J; bases not matched to a gene: 5. The DNA for the CDR3 is TGTGCCAGCAGCTTAGGAGCGGGGGAGGGAAACATTCAGTACTTC. Its protein product is CASSLGAGEGNIQYF.

The rearrangement links TRBV25-1 to TRBJ1-1; TRBD1 matches 7 bases. The germline V gene has CDR1 MGHDK and CDR2 SYGVNS. The CDR3 has 12 amino acids. With 6 bases clipped from V and 7 bases from J, the junction kept 5 bases outside the gene matches. CDR3 amino acids: CASSAGQIEAFF. CDR3 DNA sequence: TGTGCCAGCAGCGCGGGACAGATTGAAGCTTTCTTT.

This sequence joins TRBV6-5 and TRBJ2-5; 10 bases map to TRBD1. The CDR3 sequence is 14 residues long. CDR1 is MNHEY, CDR2 SVGAGI, per germline. The V and J ends lost 5 bases and 5 bases, in that order; junction bases with no gene match: 5. Here the CDR3 reads CASSHPDRGETQYF. In DNA, the CDR3 is TGTGCCAGCAGTCACCCGGACAGGGGGGAGACCCAGTACTTC.

This rearrangement joins TRBV19 to TRBJ1-1, with 7 bases matching TRBD1. Germline CDR1 LNHDA, CDR2 SQIVND (reference sequence). The CDR3 is 13 amino acids. Trimming at V came to 5 bases and at J to 3 bases, leaving 3 bases not matched to a gene. The CDR3: CASSLDRDTEAFF. CDR3 DNA: TGTGCCAGTAGTCTTGACAGGGACACTGAAGCTTTCTTT.

This sequence joins TRBV7-2 and TRBJ2-5; TRBD2 agrees at 7 bases. CDR3 length: 16 residues. The junction had 7 bases not matched to a gene; V was cut back by 1 base and J by 2 bases. Germline V gene sequence: CDR1 SGHTA, CDR2 FQGNSA. CDR3 residues: CASSLGELARQETQYF. Here the CDR3 DNA reads TGTGCCAGCAGCTTAGGGGAACTAGCGCGACAAGAGACCCAGTACTTC.

The V and J genes are TRBV19 and TRBJ1-1; a weak D match, TRBD1 (5 bases). Deletions cut 10 bases from V and 1 base from J, with 22 bases between. CDR1 and CDR2 (germline): LNHDA, SQIVND (reference sequence). This CDR3 has 16 residues. CDR3 nucleotides: TGTGCCACCGCCCGAGGGTGGGGGGAATCGAACACTGAAGCTTTCTTT. Its translation: CATARGWGESNTEAFF.

This clone was observed a single time. The rearrangement links TRBV7-9 to TRBJ2-2; weak D call: TRBD2 (5 bases). The germline V and J ends were trimmed by 7 bases and 6 bases, with 21 bases remaining between them. This CDR3 is 16 amino acids long. Germline lookup yields CDR1 SEHNR and CDR2 FQNEAQ (reference sequence). The CDR3 loop is CASTPEGLPPAGELFF. CDR3 sequence (DNA): TGTGCCAGCACCCCTGAGGGTCTACCACCCGCCGGGGAGCTGTTTTTT.

This sequence joins TRBV6-6 and TRBJ1-5, with no clear D. V shed 2 bases and J shed 3 bases, with 8 bases lying between them. The CDR3 extends over 14 amino acids. CDR1 and CDR2 from the germline V gene are MNHNY and SVGAGI (reference sequence). The chain's CDR3 is CASSYTATNQPQHF. The DNA for the CDR3 is TGTGCCAGCAGTTACACAGCCACCAATCAGCCCCAGCATTTT.

Concerning this clone itself: Sequence at one end of the junction differs from germline and may be a read error. The gene calls are TRBV4-1 and TRBJ2-2; 11 bases line up with TRBD2. CDR1 and CDR2 (germline): MGHRA, YSYEKL. This CDR3 has 18 residues. CDR3 bases: TGCGCCAGCAGCCAAGTTATTAGCGGGGGGGCGAAAACCGGGGAGCTGTTTTTT. It encodes CASSQVISGGAKTGELFF.

This clone showed up just a few times. The CDR3 sequence: CASRRTGTSDGEQYF. In DNA, the CDR3 is TGCGCCAGCCGCAGGACCGGGACTAGCGACGGCGAGCAGTACTTC. J is TRBJ2-7 and V is TRBV5-1; 10 positions agree with TRBD2. The CDR3 totals 15 residues. J was trimmed by 6 bases and V by 7 bases; bases with no gene match: 13. Per the germline V gene, CDR1 is SGHRS and CDR2 is YFSETQ. Together with reference TRBV5-1 and TRBJ2-7, the CDR3 gives the full variable domain: KAGVTQTPRYLIKTRGQQVTLSCSPISGHRSVSWYQQTPGQGLQFLFEYFSETQRNKGNFPGRFSGRQFSNSRSEMNVSTLELGDSALYLCASRRTGTSDGEQYFGPGTRLTVT.

The chain has TRBV6-1 and TRBJ1-2, with D possibly matching TRBD1 (6 bases). Per germline, CDR1 MNHNS and CDR2 SASEGT. The CDR3 is 14 residues long. Trimming took off 1 base at V and 8 bases at J, with 14 bases between the two ends. The CDR3 DNA sequence: TGTGCCAGCAGTGAAGTAACAGGGATAACGGGCTACACCTTC. Protein: CASSEVTGITGYTF.

The genes are TRBV19 and TRBJ1-1; 9 nucleotides agree with TRBD1. Germline assignment: CDR1 LNHDA and CDR2 SQIVND (reference sequence). V lost 5 bases to trimming and J lost 1 base; unmatched junction nucleotides: 8. This CDR3 is built from 16 residues. The DNA for the CDR3 is TGTGCCAGTAGTTCGACAGGGGGAGGTTCGAACACTGAAGCTTTCTTT. This codes for CASSSTGGGSNTEAFF.

The V and J genes are TRBV6-5 and TRBJ1-5, with D perhaps matching TRBD1 (6 bases). Trimming stripped 6 bases from V and 8 bases from J, with 14 bases between. The CDR3 totals 13 residues. CDR1 and CDR2 from the germline V gene are MNHEY and SVGAGI. The CDR3 protein is CASRQGNKEPQHF. The CDR3 DNA follows: TGTGCCAGCAGACAGGGAAATAAGGAGCCCCAGCATTTT.